Each of the 2 T cell receptor beta chains below was sequenced from the same sample in a study of blood T cell repertoires in COVID-19. Here immunoSEQ multiplex PCR was the method, and the copy in TCRdb shows in-frame clones only, minus some. The table shows more than 350,000 clones, with more than 80% occurring only once. The sample taken for sequencing was peripheral blood. The receptors were gathered from a woman aged 25-40 years with COVID-19, enrolled during active disease.

The V and J genes are TRBV18 and TRBJ1-1; 10 bases fit TRBD1. The CDR3 consists of 14 residues. CDR1 and CDR2 (germline): KGHSH, LQKENI. The junction had 6 bases not matched to a gene; V was cut back by 6 bases and J by 5 bases. In DNA form, the CDR3 reads TGTGCCAGCTCTCCGGGACAGGGGAAAACTGAAGCTTTCTTT. This encodes CASSPGQGKTEAFF.

The chain is built from TRBV23-1 and TRBJ2-7; TRBD1 matches at 9 bases. TRBV23-1 is an ORF, with its function uncertain. J gave up 2 bases and V 6 bases, and 2 bases lay outside the gene matches. The CDR3 length is 13 residues. CDR3 loop: CASSRDRAYEQYV. The CDR3 coding sequence is TGCGCCAGCAGCCGGGACAGGGCCTACGAGCAGTACGTC.